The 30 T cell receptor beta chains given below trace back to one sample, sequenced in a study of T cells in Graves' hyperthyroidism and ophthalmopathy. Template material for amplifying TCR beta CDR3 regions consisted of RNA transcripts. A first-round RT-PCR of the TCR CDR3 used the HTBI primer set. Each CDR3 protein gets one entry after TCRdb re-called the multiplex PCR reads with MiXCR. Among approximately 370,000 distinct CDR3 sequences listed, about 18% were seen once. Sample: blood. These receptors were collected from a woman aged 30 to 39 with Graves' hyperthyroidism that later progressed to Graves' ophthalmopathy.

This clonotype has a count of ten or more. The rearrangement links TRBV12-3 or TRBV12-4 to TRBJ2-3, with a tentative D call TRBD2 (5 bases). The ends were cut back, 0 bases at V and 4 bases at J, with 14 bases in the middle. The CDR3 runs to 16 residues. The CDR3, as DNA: TGTGCCAGCAGTTTAGCGCTAGCCGGGGAACCAGATACGCAGTATTTT. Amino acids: CASSLALAGEPDTQYF.

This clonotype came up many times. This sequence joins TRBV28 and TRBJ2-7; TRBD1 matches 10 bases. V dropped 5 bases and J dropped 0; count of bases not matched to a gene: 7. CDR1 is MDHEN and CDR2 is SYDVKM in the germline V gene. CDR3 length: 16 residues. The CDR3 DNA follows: TGTGCCAGCAGTCCACCGGGACAGGGGCTCTCCTACGAGCAGTACTTC. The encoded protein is CASSPPGQGLSYEQYF. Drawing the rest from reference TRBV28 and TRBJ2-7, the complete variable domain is DVKVTQSSRYLVKRTGEKVFLECVQDMDHENMFWYRQDPGLGLRLIYFSYDVKMKEKGDIPEGYSVSREKKERFSLILESASTNQTSMYLCASSPPGQGLSYEQYFGPGTRLTVT.

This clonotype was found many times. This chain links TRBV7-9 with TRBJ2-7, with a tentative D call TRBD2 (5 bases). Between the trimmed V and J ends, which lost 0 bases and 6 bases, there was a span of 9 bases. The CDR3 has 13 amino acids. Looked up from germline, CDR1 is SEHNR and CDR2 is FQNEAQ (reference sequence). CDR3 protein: CASSLALSGEQYF. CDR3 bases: TGTGCCAGCAGCTTAGCGCTAAGCGGCGAGCAGTACTTC.

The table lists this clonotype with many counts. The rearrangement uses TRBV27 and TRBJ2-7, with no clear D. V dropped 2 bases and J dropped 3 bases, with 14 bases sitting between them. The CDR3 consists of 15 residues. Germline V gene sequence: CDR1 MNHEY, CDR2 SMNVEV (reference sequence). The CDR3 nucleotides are TGTGCCAGCAGTTTAGCCGGCGGTTCCTTCTACGAGCAGTACTTC. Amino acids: CASSLAGGSFYEQYF.

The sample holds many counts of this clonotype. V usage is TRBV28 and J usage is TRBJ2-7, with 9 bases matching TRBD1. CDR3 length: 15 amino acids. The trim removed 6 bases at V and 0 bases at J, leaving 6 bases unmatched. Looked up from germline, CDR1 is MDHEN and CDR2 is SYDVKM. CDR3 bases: TGTGCCAGCAGCGGCGACAGGGGGAACTCCTACGAGCAGTACTTC. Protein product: CASSGDRGNSYEQYF.

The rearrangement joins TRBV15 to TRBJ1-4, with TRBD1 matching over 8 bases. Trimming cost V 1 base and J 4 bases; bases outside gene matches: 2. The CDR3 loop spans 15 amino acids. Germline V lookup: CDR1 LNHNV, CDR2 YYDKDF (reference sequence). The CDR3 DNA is TGTGCCACCAGCAGAGGACAGGGGCATAATGAAAAACTGTTTTTT. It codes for CATSRGQGHNEKLFF.

CDR3 in amino acids: CASRRIGSYEQYF. For the CDR3, the DNA is TGCGCCAGCAGGAGGATAGGCTCCTACGAGCAGTACTTC. V is TRBV5-1 and J is TRBJ2-7; D gene uncertain. The CDR3 sequence is 13 residues long. With 5 bases removed from V and 0 bases from J, the gap between germline ends came to 9 bases. CDR1 and CDR2 (germline): SGHRS, YFSETQ.

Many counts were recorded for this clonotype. CDR3 in amino acids: CASSSSKQRATEAFF. The CDR3 DNA reads TGTGCCAGTAGTTCCTCGAAACAGAGGGCCACTGAAGCTTTCTTT. J is TRBJ1-1 and V is TRBV19; D not resolved. V was clipped by 5 bases and J by 4 bases, with 17 bases between them. Germline loops: CDR1 LNHDA, CDR2 SQIVND (reference sequence). The CDR3 consists of 15 residues.

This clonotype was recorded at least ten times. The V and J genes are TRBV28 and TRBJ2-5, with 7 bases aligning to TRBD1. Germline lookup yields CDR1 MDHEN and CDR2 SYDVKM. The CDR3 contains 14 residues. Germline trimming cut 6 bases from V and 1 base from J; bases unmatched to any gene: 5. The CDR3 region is CASSTGQSQETQYF. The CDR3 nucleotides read TGTGCCAGCAGCACGGGACAGTCCCAAGAGACCCAGTACTTC.

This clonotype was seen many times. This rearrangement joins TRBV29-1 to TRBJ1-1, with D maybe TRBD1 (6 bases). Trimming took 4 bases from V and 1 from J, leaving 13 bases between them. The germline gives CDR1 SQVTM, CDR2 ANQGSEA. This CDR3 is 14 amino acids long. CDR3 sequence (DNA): TGCAGCGTTGTGGAGGGGGTCACGAACACTGAAGCTTTCTTT. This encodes CSVVEGVTNTEAFF.

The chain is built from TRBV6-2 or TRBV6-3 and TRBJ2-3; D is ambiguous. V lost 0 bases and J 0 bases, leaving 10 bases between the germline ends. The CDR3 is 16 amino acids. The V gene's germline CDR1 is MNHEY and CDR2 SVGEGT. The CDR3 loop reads CASSYSRYASTDTQYF. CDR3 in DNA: TGTGCCAGCAGTTACTCGAGGTACGCCAGCACAGATACGCAGTATTTT.

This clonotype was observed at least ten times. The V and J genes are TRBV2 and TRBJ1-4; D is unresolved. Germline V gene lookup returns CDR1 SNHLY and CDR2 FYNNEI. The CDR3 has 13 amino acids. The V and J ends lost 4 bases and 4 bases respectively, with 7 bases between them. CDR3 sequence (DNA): TGTGCCAGCAGTGGGGAGTTTAATGAAAAACTGTTTTTT. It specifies CASSGEFNEKLFF.

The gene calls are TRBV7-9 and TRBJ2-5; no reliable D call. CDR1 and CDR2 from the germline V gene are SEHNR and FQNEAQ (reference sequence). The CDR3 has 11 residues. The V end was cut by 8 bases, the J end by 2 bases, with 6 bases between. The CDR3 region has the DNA TGTGCCAGCGGGATTCAAGAGACCCAGTACTTC. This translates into CASGIQETQYF.

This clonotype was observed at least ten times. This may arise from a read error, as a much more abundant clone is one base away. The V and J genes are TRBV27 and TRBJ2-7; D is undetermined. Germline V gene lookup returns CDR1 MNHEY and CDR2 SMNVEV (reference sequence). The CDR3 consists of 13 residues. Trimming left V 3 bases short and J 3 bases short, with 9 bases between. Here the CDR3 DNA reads TGTGCCAGCAGTTTCGGGCAGAACTACGAGCAGTACTTC. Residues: CASSFGQNYEQYF.

CDR3 nucleotide sequence: TGCAGTGCGGTAGCAGGCGCGAGCTCCTACGAGCAGTACTTC. Amino acid sequence: CSAVAGASSYEQYF. The chain recombines TRBV20-1 with TRBJ2-7, with D unclear. The CDR3 totals 14 residues. V lost 6 bases and J 0 bases, leaving 15 bases between the germline ends. Germline CDR1 and CDR2: DFQATT and SNEGSKA (reference sequence).

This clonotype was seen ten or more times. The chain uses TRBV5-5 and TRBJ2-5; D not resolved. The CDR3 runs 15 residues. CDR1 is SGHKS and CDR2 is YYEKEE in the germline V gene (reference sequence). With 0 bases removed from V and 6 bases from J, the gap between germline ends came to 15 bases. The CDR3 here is CASSLAGATSQTQYF. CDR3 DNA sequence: TGTGCCAGCAGCTTGGCTGGCGCCACTTCACAGACCCAGTACTTC.

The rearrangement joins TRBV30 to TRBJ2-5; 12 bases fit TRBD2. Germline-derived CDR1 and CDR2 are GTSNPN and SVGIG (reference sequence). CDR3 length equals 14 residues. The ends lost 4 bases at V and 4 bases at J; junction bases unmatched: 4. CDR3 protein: CAWTGLAGIETQYF. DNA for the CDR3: TGTGCCTGGACCGGACTAGCGGGAATAGAGACCCAGTACTTC.

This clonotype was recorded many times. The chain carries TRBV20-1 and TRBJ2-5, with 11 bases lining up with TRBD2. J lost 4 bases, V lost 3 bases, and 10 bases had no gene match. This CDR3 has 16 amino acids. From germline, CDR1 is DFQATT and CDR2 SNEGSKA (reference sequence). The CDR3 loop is CSARELAGALVETQYF. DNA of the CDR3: TGCAGTGCTAGGGAACTAGCGGGAGCCCTGGTAGAGACCCAGTACTTC.

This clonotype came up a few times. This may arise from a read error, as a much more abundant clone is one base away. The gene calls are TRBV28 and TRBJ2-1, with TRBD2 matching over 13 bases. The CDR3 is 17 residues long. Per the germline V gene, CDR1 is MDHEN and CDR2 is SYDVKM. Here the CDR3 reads CAGSLGPTSGRGHEQFF. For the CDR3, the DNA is TGTGCCGGCAGTTTAGGGCCAACTAGCGGGAGGGGGCATGAGCAGTTCTTC.

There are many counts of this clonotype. The CDR3 nucleotides read TGCGCCAGCAGCTTGGCGGTCAGGGGTCGCTCCTACGAGCAGTACTTC. The encoded protein is CASSLAVRGRSYEQYF. V usage is TRBV5-1 and J usage is TRBJ2-7; perhaps TRBD1 as D (6 bases). Germline V lookup: CDR1 SGHRS, CDR2 YFSETQ. V was trimmed by 0 bases and J by 0 bases, leaving 13 bases between them. The CDR3 sequence is 16 residues long.

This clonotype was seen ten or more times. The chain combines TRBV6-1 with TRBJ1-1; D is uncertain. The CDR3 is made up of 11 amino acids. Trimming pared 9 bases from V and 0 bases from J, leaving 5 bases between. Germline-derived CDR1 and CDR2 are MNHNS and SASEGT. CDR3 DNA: TGTGCCAGTACCCTGAACACTGAAGCTTTCTTT. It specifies CASTLNTEAFF.

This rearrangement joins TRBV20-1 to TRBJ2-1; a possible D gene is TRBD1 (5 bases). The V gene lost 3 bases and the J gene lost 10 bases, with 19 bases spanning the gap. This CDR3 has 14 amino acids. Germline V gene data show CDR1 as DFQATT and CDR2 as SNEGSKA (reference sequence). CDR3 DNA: TGCAGTGCTAGTGACGCAGGGCTGAGGTTAGAGCAGTTCTTC. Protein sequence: CSASDAGLRLEQFF.

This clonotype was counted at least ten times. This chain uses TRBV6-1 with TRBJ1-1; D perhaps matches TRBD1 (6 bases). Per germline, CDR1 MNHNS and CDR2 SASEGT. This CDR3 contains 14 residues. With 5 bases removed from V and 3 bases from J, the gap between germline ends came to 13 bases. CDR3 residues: CASSRGAGDTEAFF. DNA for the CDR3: TGTGCCAGCAGTAGGGGGGCTGGAGACACTGAAGCTTTCTTT.

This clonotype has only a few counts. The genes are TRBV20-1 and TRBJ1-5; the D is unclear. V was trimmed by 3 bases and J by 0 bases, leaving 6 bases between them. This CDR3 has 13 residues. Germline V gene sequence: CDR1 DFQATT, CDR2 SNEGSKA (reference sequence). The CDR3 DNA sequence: TGCAGTGCTAGTACAACTAGCAATCAGCCCCAGCATTTT. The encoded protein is CSASTTSNQPQHF.

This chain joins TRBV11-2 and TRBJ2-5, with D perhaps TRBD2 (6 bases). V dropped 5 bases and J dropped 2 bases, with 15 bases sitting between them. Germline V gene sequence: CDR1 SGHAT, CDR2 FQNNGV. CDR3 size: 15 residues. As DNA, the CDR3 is TGTGCCAGCAGCCCCCAGGCGAGCGGGCAAGAGACCCAGTACTTC. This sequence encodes CASSPQASGQETQYF.

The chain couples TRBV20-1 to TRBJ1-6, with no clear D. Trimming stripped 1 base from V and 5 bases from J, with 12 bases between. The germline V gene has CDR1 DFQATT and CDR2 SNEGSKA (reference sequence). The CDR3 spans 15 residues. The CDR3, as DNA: TGCAGTGCTAGAGCCGGAAAGGGTGATAATTCACCCCTCCACTTT. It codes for CSARAGKGDNSPLHF.

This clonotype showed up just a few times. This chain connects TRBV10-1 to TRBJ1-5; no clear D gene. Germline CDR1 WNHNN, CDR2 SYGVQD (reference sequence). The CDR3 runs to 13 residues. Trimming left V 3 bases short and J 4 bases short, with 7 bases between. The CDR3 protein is CASSDFGNQPQHF. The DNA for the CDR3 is TGCGCCAGCAGTGATTTCGGGAATCAGCCCCAGCATTTT.

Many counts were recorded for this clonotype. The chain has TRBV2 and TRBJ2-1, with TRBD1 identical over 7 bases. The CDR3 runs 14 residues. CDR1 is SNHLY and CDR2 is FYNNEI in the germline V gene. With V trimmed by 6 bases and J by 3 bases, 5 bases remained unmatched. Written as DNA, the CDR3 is TGTGCCAGCAGCCCCGGGACAGACTACAATGAGCAGTTCTTC. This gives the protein CASSPGTDYNEQFF.

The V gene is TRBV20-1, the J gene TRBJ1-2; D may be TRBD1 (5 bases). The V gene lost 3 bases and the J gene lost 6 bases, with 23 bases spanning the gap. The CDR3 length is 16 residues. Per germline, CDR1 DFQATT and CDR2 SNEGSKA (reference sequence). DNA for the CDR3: TGCAGTGCTAGTGCTTCCGGGACGATGGGAGTGGATGGCTACACCTTC. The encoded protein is CSASASGTMGVDGYTF.

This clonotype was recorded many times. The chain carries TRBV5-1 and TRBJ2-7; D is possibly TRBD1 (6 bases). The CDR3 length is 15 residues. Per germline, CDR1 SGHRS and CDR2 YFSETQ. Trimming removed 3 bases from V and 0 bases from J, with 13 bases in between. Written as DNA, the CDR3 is TGCGCCAGCAGCTCTAGGACAGCTAGCTCCTACGAGCAGTACTTC. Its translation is CASSSRTASSYEQYF.